Below, 8 T cell receptor beta chains from the same sample are listed, as sequenced in a study of CD8 T cells in Susac syndrome. Reverse transcription used roughly 0.45 to 1 ug RNA and random hexamers. MiXCR, run by TCRdb on the immunoSEQ multiplex PCR reads, gives a single entry per CDR3 protein. Of 75,000 to 95,000 distinct CDR3 sequences in the sample, about 93% were seen once. Input material: CD8+ T cells from PBMCs. The receptor source for this set is a human donor with Susac syndrome.

The rearrangement links TRBV4-2 to TRBJ2-5; unclear D gene. This CDR3 spans 15 amino acids. Trimming cost V 0 bases and J 2 bases, with 10 bases left between them. In germline, CDR1 is LGHNA, CDR2 YNFKEQ. The CDR3 spells CASSQDYGRQETQYF. The CDR3 bases are TGTGCCAGCAGCCAAGATTACGGAAGGCAAGAGACCCAGTACTTC.

The rearrangement uses TRBV24-1 and TRBJ2-2; 9 nucleotides agree with TRBD1. V lost 5 bases to trimming and J lost 3 bases; unmatched junction nucleotides: 0. Germline CDR1 reads KGHDR; CDR2 reads SFDVKD. The CDR3 loop spans 14 amino acids. CDR3 amino acids: CATSGDRDTGELFF. In nucleotides, the CDR3 is TGTGCCACCAGTGGGGACAGGGACACCGGGGAGCTGTTTTTT.

About this clonotype: At one end, the junction sequence differs from germline, possibly due to a read error. This rearrangement joins TRBV13 to TRBJ1-2; 8 nucleotides match TRBD1. Germline CDR1 is PRHDT and CDR2 is FYEKMQ (reference sequence). The CDR3 loop spans 14 amino acids. The CDR3 coding sequence is TGTGCCAGCAGCCTAGGGACAGGAGGTTCTGGCTACACCTTC. Its protein is CASSLGTGGSGYTF.

Written as DNA, the CDR3 is TGTGCCAGCAGTTTAAGGGAGGGTTTCCACGAGCAGTACTTC. This translates into CASSLREGFHEQYF. V gene TRBV27 combines with J gene TRBJ2-7, with TRBD2 matching over 7 bases. Germline V lookup: CDR1 MNHEY, CDR2 SMNVEV (reference sequence). Trimming took 2 bases from V and 5 from J; bases not matched to a gene: 6. This CDR3 is built from 14 residues.

The chain employs TRBV12-3 or TRBV12-4 and TRBJ2-7; D gene unclear. CDR3 length equals 15 residues. Deletions cut 5 bases from V and 0 bases from J, with 14 bases between. In DNA form, the CDR3 reads TGTGCCAGCAGTCGCCTTGGCGTGAGCTCCTACGAGCAGTACTTC. Protein: CASSRLGVSSYEQYF.

The chain has TRBV27 and TRBJ1-2, with 9 bases that match TRBD1. The CDR3 is 14 amino acids. The V gene's germline CDR1 is MNHEY and CDR2 SMNVEV (reference sequence). Trimming took 5 bases from V and 2 from J; bases not matched to a gene: 3. In DNA, the CDR3 is TGTGCCAGCAGTCACGGACAGGGGAACTATGGCTACACCTTC. It is translated as CASSHGQGNYGYTF.

V usage is TRBV20-1 and J usage is TRBJ2-1; TRBD2 agrees at 8 bases. This CDR3 region has 14 residues. The V gene end was trimmed by 5 bases and the J gene end by 8 bases; junction bases not matched to a gene: 11. From germline, CDR1 is DFQATT and CDR2 SNEGSKA (reference sequence). This CDR3 reads CSAPHQRGFDEQFF. The CDR3, as DNA: TGCAGTGCTCCCCACCAGCGGGGGTTCGATGAGCAGTTCTTC.

The chain links TRBV3-1 to TRBJ2-3; D is perhaps TRBD1 (6 bases). The CDR3 spans 16 residues. The germline V gene has CDR1 LGHDT and CDR2 YNNKEL (reference sequence). The V end was cut by 4 bases, the J end by 0 bases, with 14 bases between. The CDR3 spells CASSRADSLSTDTQYF. For the CDR3, the DNA is TGTGCCAGCAGCCGAGCGGACAGCCTCAGCACAGATACGCAGTATTTT.